This is a list of T cell receptor beta chains from one sample in a study of patients and donors after allogeneic stem cell transplantation. A single record per CDR3 protein comes from TCRdb applying MiXCR to the RT-PCR reads. This sample has some 880,000 distinct CDR3 sequences, with 18% found just once. The sequenced material came from blood, either unsorted or a sorted T cell fraction (not recorded which). The source is a human donor who was either an allogeneic HSCT recipient or a stem cell or donor lymphocyte infusion donor (not recorded which). It is not recorded whose cells these are; they may come from a transplant donor. Both conserved end residues are part of each CDR3. The order of the fields is clone size, D gene, J gene, V gene, CDR3 protein, CDR3 DNA. D genes are given only for firm matches. Size tells how often a clone was seen (once, few, many) or the class of an expanded clone, and some rows leave it out.

abundance: few
d_gene: -
j_gene: TRBJ2-1
v_gene: TRBV10-3
CDR3aa: CAISDNNEQFF
CDR3nt: TGTGCCATCAGTGACAACAATGAGCAGTTCTTC

abundance: -
d_gene: -
j_gene: TRBJ2-7
v_gene: TRBV7-2
CDR3aa: CASSLARDSYEQYF
CDR3nt: TGTGCCAGCAGCTTAGCACGGGACTCCTACGAGCAGTACTTC

abundance: few
d_gene: TRBD1
j_gene: TRBJ2-1
v_gene: TRBV12-5
CDR3aa: CASGWGQYNEQFF
CDR3nt: TGTGCTAGTGGTTGGGGACAGTACAATGAGCAGTTCTTC

abundance: -
d_gene: -
j_gene: TRBJ1-2
v_gene: TRBV12-3/TRBV12-4
CDR3aa: CASSPDGGVYGYTF
CDR3nt: TGTGCCAGCAGTCCTGACGGAGGGGTCTATGGCTACACCTTC

abundance: once
d_gene: -
j_gene: TRBJ1-1
v_gene: TRBV10-3
CDR3aa: CAISESAGYTEAFF
CDR3nt: TGTGCCATCAGTGAGTCGGCGGGATACACTGAAGCTTTCTTT

abundance: -
d_gene: -
j_gene: TRBJ1-2
v_gene: TRBV28
CDR3aa: CASRAPHGYTF
CDR3nt: TGTGCCAGCCGGGCCCCACATGGCTACACCTTC

abundance: -
d_gene: TRBD2
j_gene: TRBJ2-1
v_gene: TRBV4-1
CDR3aa: CASSLLAGLANEQFF
CDR3nt: TGCGCCAGCAGCCTATTAGCGGGACTAGCGAATGAGCAGTTCTTC

abundance: -
d_gene: TRBD1
j_gene: TRBJ2-7
v_gene: TRBV15
CDR3aa: CATSRVGQFDEQDF
CDR3nt: TGTGCCACCAGCAGAGTGGGACAGTTTGACGAGCAGGACTTC

abundance: once
d_gene: -
j_gene: TRBJ2-7
v_gene: TRBV27
CDR3aa: CASSSLTGTYEQYF
CDR3nt: TGTGCCAGCAGTTCCTTGACGGGGACCTACGAGCAGTACTTC

abundance: -
d_gene: -
j_gene: TRBJ2-4
v_gene: TRBV29-1
CDR3aa: CSVEDLRLAKNIQYF
CDR3nt: TGCAGCGTTGAAGATCTGCGGTTAGCCAAAAACATTCAGTACTTC

abundance: few
d_gene: -
j_gene: TRBJ2-7
v_gene: TRBV11-2
CDR3aa: CASSLGHAPGSSYEQYF
CDR3nt: TGTGCCAGCAGCTTAGGTCATGCCCCAGGAAGCTCCTACGAGCAGTACTTC

abundance: -
d_gene: -
j_gene: TRBJ2-7
v_gene: TRBV2
CDR3aa: CASSDDPYEQYF
CDR3nt: TGTGCCAGCAGTGATGATCCCTACGAGCAGTACTTC

abundance: -
d_gene: -
j_gene: TRBJ1-6
v_gene: TRBV7-6
CDR3aa: CASSLSGTSSPLHF
CDR3nt: TGTGCCAGCAGCTTATCCGGGACAAGTTCACCCCTCCACTTT

abundance: few
d_gene: -
j_gene: TRBJ1-4
v_gene: TRBV2
CDR3aa: CASSDNGVVKLFF
CDR3nt: TGTGCCAGCAGCGACAACGGTGTCGTAAAACTGTTTTTT

abundance: few
d_gene: -
j_gene: TRBJ2-4
v_gene: TRBV20-1
CDR3aa: CSANNLVTKNIQYF
CDR3nt: TGCAGTGCTAATAATCTAGTGACCAAAAACATTCAGTACTTC

abundance: -
d_gene: TRBD2
j_gene: TRBJ2-7
v_gene: TRBV20-1
CDR3aa: CSARLAGAHEQYF
CDR3nt: TGCAGTGCTAGACTAGCGGGGGCCCACGAGCAGTACTTC

abundance: -
d_gene: -
j_gene: TRBJ1-2
v_gene: TRBV6-5
CDR3aa: CASSYRVSGGYTF
CDR3nt: TGTGCCAGCAGTTACAGGGTTTCGGGGGGCTACACCTTC

abundance: few
d_gene: -
j_gene: TRBJ1-1
v_gene: TRBV6-5
CDR3aa: CASSYGEAFNTEAFF
CDR3nt: TGTGCCAGCAGCTACGGGGAGGCCTTTAACACTGAAGCTTTCTTT

abundance: many
d_gene: -
j_gene: TRBJ1-5
v_gene: TRBV2
CDR3aa: CASKTDSNQPQHF
CDR3nt: TGTGCCAGCAAGACGGATAGCAATCAGCCCCAGCATTTT

abundance: -
d_gene: TRBD2
j_gene: TRBJ2-2
v_gene: TRBV12-3/TRBV12-4
CDR3aa: CASSPDGRGGGELFF
CDR3nt: TGTGCCAGCAGCCCAGACGGACGGGGGGGCGGGGAGCTGTTTTTT

abundance: many
d_gene: -
j_gene: TRBJ1-1
v_gene: TRBV12-3/TRBV12-4
CDR3aa: CASSLGNKNTEAFF
CDR3nt: TGTGCCAGCAGTTTAGGGAACAAGAACACTGAAGCTTTCTTT

abundance: few
d_gene: TRBD2
j_gene: TRBJ2-1
v_gene: TRBV7-3
CDR3aa: CASSLPRGTSGYNEQFF
CDR3nt: TGTGCCAGCAGCTTACCCCGGGGGACTAGCGGCTACAATGAGCAGTTCTTC

abundance: -
d_gene: TRBD1
j_gene: TRBJ2-5
v_gene: TRBV7-2
CDR3aa: CASSLGTGKTQYF
CDR3nt: TGTGCCAGCAGCTTGGGGACAGGGAAGACCCAGTACTTC

abundance: many
d_gene: -
j_gene: TRBJ2-7
v_gene: TRBV12-3/TRBV12-4
CDR3aa: CASSSPPRSTYEQYF
CDR3nt: TGTGCCAGCAGTTCTCCTCCGCGGTCTACCTACGAGCAGTACTTC

abundance: few
d_gene: TRBD1
j_gene: TRBJ1-6
v_gene: TRBV14
CDR3aa: CASSQDHWDRVSPLHF
CDR3nt: TGTGCCAGCAGCCAAGATCATTGGGACAGGGTATCACCCCTCCACTTT

abundance: many
d_gene: TRBD1
j_gene: TRBJ2-5
v_gene: TRBV12-3/TRBV12-4
CDR3aa: CASSRTGGTLIQETQYF
CDR3nt: TGTGCCAGCAGTCGGACAGGGGGCACTTTAATCCAAGAGACCCAGTACTTC

abundance: -
d_gene: -
j_gene: TRBJ2-5
v_gene: TRBV2
CDR3aa: CASRNRSPKETQYF
CDR3nt: TGTGCCAGCAGGAACAGGAGCCCGAAAGAGACCCAGTACTTC

abundance: -
d_gene: TRBD1
j_gene: TRBJ2-7
v_gene: TRBV20-1
CDR3aa: CSAIGTGNYEQYF
CDR3nt: TGCAGTGCTATCGGGACAGGGAACTACGAGCAGTACTTC

abundance: many
d_gene: -
j_gene: TRBJ2-1
v_gene: TRBV10-3
CDR3aa: CAIRDTDFDEQFF
CDR3nt: TGTGCCATCAGGGACACGGATTTCGATGAGCAGTTCTTC

abundance: -
d_gene: -
j_gene: TRBJ2-1
v_gene: TRBV20-1
CDR3aa: CSAEGRNEQFF
CDR3nt: TGCAGTGCTGAGGGGCGGAATGAGCAGTTCTTC

abundance: few
d_gene: -
j_gene: TRBJ1-1
v_gene: TRBV5-1
CDR3aa: CASRGRGMNTEAFF
CDR3nt: TGCGCCAGCAGGGGCAGGGGTATGAACACTGAAGCTTTCTTT